These 12 T cell receptor beta chains were all obtained from the same sample, sequenced in a study of T cell responses to AZD1222 COVID-19 vaccine. Measured with immunoSEQ multiplex PCR; TCRdb has only the in-frame clones, and not every one. The sample lists 85,000 or so clones, 86% occurring once. Sequenced material: peripheral blood, taken 28 days after the second AZD1222 dose. The receptors stem from an adult who received the AZD1222 COVID-19 vaccine.

The chain has TRBV19 and TRBJ2-3; perhaps TRBD1 as D (5 bases). The CDR3 has 13 residues. Germline CDR1 reads LNHDA; CDR2 reads SQIVND (reference sequence). The germline V and J ends were trimmed by 4 bases and 7 bases, with 12 bases remaining between them. CDR3 protein: CASSSRARNTQYF. The CDR3 bases are TGTGCCAGTAGTAGCAGGGCACGGAATACGCAGTATTTT.

The rearrangement uses TRBV11-3 and TRBJ2-1; 9 nucleotides match TRBD2. CDR3 length equals 18 residues. Per the germline V gene, CDR1 is SGHNT and CDR2 is YENEEA. Trimming at V came to 5 bases and at J to 7 bases, leaving 18 bases not matched to a gene. The DNA for the CDR3 is TGTGCCAGCAGCCCCCCGCGGGGGGGCGGGGGGAAAGGGAATGAGCAGTTCTTC. The encoded protein is CASSPPRGGGGKGNEQFF.

The chain links TRBV5-1 to TRBJ1-4; weak D call: TRBD1 (6 bases). CDR1 is SGHRS, CDR2 YFSETQ, per germline. Trimming took 2 bases from V and 3 from J, leaving 11 bases between them. This CDR3 is built from 15 residues. CDR3 residues: CASSLTGIANEKLFF. As DNA, the CDR3 is TGCGCCAGCAGCTTAACAGGGATCGCTAATGAAAAACTGTTTTTT.

The V and J genes are TRBV5-1 and TRBJ2-5, with D tentatively TRBD2 (6 bases). The CDR3 contains 16 residues. The germline CDR1 and CDR2 sequences are SGHRS and YFSETQ. Trimming took 4 bases from V and 2 from J, leaving 18 bases between them. Written as DNA, the CDR3 is TGCGCCAGCAGCCCCTTAGGCGGGACGACTCAAGAGACCCAGTACTTC. This encodes CASSPLGGTTQETQYF.

The chain couples TRBV21-1 to TRBJ2-7. TRBV21-1 is described as a pseudogene. The CDR3 runs 13 residues. The CDR3 bases are TGTGCCAGCAAGGGATTTCTCAACTACGAGCAGTACTTC. This translates into CASKGFLNYEQYF.

The chain couples TRBV12-3 or TRBV12-4 to TRBJ1-4; D is ambiguous. CDR3 length: 13 amino acids. V lost 1 base to trimming and J lost 5 bases, with 5 bases between them. In DNA form, the CDR3 reads TGTGCCAGCAGTTTAGGGTGGAATGAAAAACTGTTTTTT. It translates to CASSLGWNEKLFF.

This clone occurred a few times. The chain couples TRBV6-1 to TRBJ2-3, with TRBD2 identical over 7 bases. The CDR3 sequence is 15 residues long. Germline trimming cut 1 base from V and 6 bases from J; bases unmatched to any gene: 7. Per the germline V gene, CDR1 is MNHNS and CDR2 is SASEGT. The CDR3 loop is CASSEVGGRGDTQYF. CDR3 nucleotide sequence: TGTGCCAGCAGTGAAGTGGGAGGGAGGGGCGATACGCAGTATTTT.

The chain is built from TRBV19 and TRBJ2-3, with D hard to call. Trimming stripped 5 bases from V and 3 bases from J, with 18 bases between. This CDR3 has 16 residues. Germline V gene data show CDR1 as LNHDA and CDR2 as SQIVND (reference sequence). CDR3 in amino acids: CASSERHGRGTDTQYF. CDR3 in DNA: TGTGCCAGTAGTGAACGACACGGCCGTGGGACAGATACGCAGTATTTT.

The gene calls are TRBV10-1 and TRBJ2-3; TRBD2 might be the D (7 bases). The germline V and J ends were trimmed by 0 bases and 6 bases, with 13 bases remaining between them. Germline loops: CDR1 WNHNN, CDR2 SYGVQD (reference sequence). The CDR3 length is 15 residues. CDR3 residues: CASSESWGGRDTQYF. CDR3 sequence (DNA): TGCGCCAGCAGTGAGTCTTGGGGGGGCCGGGATACGCAGTATTTT.

This chain joins TRBV6-5 and TRBJ1-1; D remains unclear. The V end lost 5 bases, the J end lost 4 bases, and 11 bases lay between the germline ends. Germline V lookup: CDR1 MNHEY, CDR2 SVGAGI. This CDR3 contains 13 residues. The DNA of the CDR3 is TGTGCCAGCAGTCGGACCTTCGGCACTGAAGCTTTCTTT. Its translation: CASSRTFGTEAFF.

V gene TRBV7-9 combines with J gene TRBJ1-1; the D gene is possibly TRBD1 (6 bases). Germline V CDR1 and CDR2: SEHNR, FQNEAQ (reference sequence). With 5 bases removed from V and 1 base from J, the gap between germline ends came to 8 bases. The CDR3 length is 13 residues. CDR3 residues: CASSATGNTEAFF. As DNA, the CDR3 is TGTGCCAGCAGCGCGACAGGGAACACTGAAGCTTTCTTT.

The table lists this clone with a few counts. This chain joins TRBV27 and TRBJ2-4, with 9 positions matching TRBD1. The germline V gene has CDR1 MNHEY and CDR2 SMNVEV (reference sequence). Losses at the gene ends were 4 bases for V and 0 bases for J; bases not matched to a gene: 4. The CDR3 consists of 16 residues. The CDR3 DNA reads TGTGCCAGCAGTTCAACAGGGGGCCTAGCCAAAAACATTCAGTACTTC. Amino acid sequence: CASSSTGGLAKNIQYF.